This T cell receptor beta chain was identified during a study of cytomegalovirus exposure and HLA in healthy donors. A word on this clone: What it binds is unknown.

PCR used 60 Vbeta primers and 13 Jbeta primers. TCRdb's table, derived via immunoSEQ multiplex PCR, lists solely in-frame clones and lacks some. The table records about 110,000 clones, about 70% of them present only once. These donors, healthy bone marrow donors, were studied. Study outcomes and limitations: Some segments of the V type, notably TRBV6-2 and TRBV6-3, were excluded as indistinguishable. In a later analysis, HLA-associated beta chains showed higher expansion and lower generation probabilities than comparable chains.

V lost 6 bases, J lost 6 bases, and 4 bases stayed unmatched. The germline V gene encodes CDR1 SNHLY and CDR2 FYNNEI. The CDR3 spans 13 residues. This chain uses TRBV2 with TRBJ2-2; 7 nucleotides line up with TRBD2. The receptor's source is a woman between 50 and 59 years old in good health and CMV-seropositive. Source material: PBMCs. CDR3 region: CASRERGPGELFF. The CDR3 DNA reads TGTGCCAGCAGGGAGCGGGGTCCCGGGGAGCTGTTTTTT.